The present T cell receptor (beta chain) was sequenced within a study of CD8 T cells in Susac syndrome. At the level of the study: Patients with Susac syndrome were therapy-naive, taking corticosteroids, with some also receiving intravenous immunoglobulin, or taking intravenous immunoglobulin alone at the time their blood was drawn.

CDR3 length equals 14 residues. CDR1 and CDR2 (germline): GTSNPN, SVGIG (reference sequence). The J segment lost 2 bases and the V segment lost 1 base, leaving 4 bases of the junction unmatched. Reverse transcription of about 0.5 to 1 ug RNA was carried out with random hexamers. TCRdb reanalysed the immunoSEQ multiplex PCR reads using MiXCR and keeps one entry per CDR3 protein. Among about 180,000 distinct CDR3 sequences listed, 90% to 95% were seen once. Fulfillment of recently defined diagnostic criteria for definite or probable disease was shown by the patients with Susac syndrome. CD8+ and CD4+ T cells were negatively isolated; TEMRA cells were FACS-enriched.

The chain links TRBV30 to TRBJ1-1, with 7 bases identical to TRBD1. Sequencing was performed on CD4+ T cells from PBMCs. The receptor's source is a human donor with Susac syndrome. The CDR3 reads CAWSGEGANTEAFF. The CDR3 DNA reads TGTGCCTGGAGTGGGGAGGGGGCTAACACTGAAGCTTTCTTT.